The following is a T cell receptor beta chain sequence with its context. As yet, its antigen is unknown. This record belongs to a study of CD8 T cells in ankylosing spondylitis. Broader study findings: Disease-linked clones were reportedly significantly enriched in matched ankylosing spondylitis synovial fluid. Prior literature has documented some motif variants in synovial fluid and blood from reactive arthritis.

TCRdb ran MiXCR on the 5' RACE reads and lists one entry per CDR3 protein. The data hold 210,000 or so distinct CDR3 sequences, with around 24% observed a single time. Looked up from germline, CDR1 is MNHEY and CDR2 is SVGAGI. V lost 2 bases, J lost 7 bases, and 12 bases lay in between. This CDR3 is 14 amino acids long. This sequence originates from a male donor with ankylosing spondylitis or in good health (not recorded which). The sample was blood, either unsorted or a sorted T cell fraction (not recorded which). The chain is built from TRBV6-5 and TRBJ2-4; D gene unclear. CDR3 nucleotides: TGTGCCAGCAGTTACGGGAAGATGGGGAACATTCAGTACTTC. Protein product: CASSYGKMGNIQYF.